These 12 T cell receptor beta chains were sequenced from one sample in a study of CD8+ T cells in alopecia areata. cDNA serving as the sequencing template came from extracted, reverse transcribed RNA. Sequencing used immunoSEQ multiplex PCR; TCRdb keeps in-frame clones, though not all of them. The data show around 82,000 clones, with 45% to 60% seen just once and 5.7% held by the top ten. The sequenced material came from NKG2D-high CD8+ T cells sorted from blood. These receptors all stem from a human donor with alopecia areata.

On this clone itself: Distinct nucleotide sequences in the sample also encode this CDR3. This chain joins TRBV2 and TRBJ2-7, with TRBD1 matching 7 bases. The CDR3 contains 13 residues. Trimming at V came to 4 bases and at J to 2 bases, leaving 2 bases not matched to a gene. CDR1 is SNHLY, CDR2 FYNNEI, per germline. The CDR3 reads CASSGDRAYEQYF. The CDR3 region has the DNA TGTGCCAGCAGTGGGGACAGAGCCTACGAGCAGTACTTC.

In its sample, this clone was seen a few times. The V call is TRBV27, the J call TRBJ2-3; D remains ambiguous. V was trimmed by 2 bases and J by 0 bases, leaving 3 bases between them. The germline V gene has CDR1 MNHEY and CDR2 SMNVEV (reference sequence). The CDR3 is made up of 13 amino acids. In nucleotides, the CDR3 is TGTGCCAGCAGTTTAACTAGCACAGATACGCAGTATTTT. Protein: CASSLTSTDTQYF.

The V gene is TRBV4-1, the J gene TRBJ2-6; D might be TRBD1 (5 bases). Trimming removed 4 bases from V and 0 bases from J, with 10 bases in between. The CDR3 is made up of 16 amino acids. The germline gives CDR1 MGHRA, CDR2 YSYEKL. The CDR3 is CASSRSTVSGANVLTF. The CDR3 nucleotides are TGCGCCAGCAGCCGCTCGACAGTCTCTGGGGCCAACGTCCTGACTTTC.

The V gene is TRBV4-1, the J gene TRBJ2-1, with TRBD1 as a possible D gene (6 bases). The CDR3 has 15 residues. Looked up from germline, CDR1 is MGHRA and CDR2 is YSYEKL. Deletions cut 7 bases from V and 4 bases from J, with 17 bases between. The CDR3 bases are TGCGCCAGCAAATTTCGGCAGGGGTATTACAATGAGCAGTTCTTC. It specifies CASKFRQGYYNEQFF.

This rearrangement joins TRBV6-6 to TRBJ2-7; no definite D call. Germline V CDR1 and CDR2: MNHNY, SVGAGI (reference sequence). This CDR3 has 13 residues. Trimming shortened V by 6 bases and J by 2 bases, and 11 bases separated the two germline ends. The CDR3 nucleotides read TGTGCCAGCAGCCTCTATGGGCCCTACGAGCAGTACTTC. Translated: CASSLYGPYEQYF.

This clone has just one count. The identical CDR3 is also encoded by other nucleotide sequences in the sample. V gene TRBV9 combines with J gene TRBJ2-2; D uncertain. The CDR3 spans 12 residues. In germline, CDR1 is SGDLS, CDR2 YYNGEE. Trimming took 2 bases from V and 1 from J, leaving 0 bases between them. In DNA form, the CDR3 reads TGTGCCAGCAGCGTGAACACCGGGGAGCTGTTTTTT. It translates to CASSVNTGELFF.

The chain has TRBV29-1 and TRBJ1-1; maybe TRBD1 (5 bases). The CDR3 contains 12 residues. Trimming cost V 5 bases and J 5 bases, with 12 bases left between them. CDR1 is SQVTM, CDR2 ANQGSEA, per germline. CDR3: CSVFAGSTEAFF. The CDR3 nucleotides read TGCAGCGTTTTCGCAGGGAGTACTGAAGCTTTCTTT. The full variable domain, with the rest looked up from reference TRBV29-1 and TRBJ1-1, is SAVISQKPSRDICQRGTSLTIQCQVDSQVTMMFWYRQQPGQSLTLIATANQGSEATYESGFVIDKFPISRPNLTFSTLTVSNMSPEDSSIYLCSVFAGSTEAFFGQGTRLTVV.

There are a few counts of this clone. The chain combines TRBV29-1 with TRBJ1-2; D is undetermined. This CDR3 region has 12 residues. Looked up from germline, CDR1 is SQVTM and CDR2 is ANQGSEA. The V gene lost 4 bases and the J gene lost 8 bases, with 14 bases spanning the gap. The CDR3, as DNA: TGCAGCGTTGTAGGCCCTAATGCAGGCTACACCTTC. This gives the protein CSVVGPNAGYTF.

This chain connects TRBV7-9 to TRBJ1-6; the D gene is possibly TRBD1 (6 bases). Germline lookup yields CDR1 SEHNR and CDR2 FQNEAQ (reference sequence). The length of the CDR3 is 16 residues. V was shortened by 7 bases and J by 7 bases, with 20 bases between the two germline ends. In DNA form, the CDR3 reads TGTGCCAGCACCTTCAGCAGGGGTATAGACAATTCACCCCTCCACTTT. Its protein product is CASTFSRGIDNSPLHF.

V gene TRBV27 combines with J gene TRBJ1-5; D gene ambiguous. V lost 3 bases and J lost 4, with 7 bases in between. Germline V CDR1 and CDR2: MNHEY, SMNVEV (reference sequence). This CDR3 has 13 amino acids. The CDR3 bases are TGTGCCAGCAGTTTCGGGCAGAATCAGCCCCAGCATTTT. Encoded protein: CASSFGQNQPQHF.

The CDR3 loop is CASSPGGINEQFF. In DNA, the CDR3 is TGTGCCAGCAGCCCCGGCGGGATCAATGAGCAGTTCTTC. V usage is TRBV7-6 and J usage is TRBJ2-1, with D perhaps TRBD2 (6 bases). Germline CDR1 SGHVS, CDR2 FNYEAQ. V lost 5 bases and J 6 bases, leaving 11 bases between the germline ends. The CDR3 extends over 13 amino acids.

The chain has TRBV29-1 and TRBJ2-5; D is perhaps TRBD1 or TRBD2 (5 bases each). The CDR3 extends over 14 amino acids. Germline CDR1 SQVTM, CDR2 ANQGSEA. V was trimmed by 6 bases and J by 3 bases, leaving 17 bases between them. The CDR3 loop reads CSVSTQGPKETQYF. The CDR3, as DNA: TGCAGCGTCAGTACCCAGGGACCAAAAGAGACCCAGTACTTC.